Following are 14 T cell receptor beta chains from one sample sequenced in a study of blood T cell repertoires in COVID-19. Measured with immunoSEQ multiplex PCR; TCRdb has only the in-frame clones, and not every one. The repertoire consists of fewer than 500,000 clones, with about 85% occurring once and the leading ten covering under 2%. What was sequenced was PBMCs or T cells enriched from blood (not recorded which). These receptors originate from a woman between 18 and 29 years old with acute COVID-19.

The DNA of the CDR3 is TGTGCCAGCAGCTACCAACAGGGGGGGTGGACTGAAGCTTTCTTT. It translates to CASSYQQGGWTEAFF. The rearrangement uses TRBV5-6 and TRBJ1-1, with 8 bases that match TRBD1. V shed 3 bases and J 5 bases; nucleotides not matched to a gene: 9. This CDR3 spans 15 amino acids. CDR1 is SGHDT and CDR2 is YYEEEE in the germline V gene.

The chain employs TRBV2 and TRBJ2-4, with 8 bases fitting TRBD2. Germline trimming cut 4 bases from V and 9 bases from J; bases unmatched to any gene: 5. This CDR3 is built from 13 residues. The germline V gene encodes CDR1 SNHLY and CDR2 FYNNEI. CDR3 nucleotides: TGTGCCAGCAGTGTTGGTCGGGAGGGCATTCAGTACTTC. Amino acids: CASSVGREGIQYF.

The CDR3 DNA reads TGTGCCAGCAGTAGCAGGGGACAGCCCCAGCATTTT. It encodes CASSSRGQPQHF. This rearrangement joins TRBV6-6 to TRBJ1-5; D is possibly TRBD1 (6 bases). Trimming shortened V by 5 bases and J by 7 bases, and 9 bases separated the two germline ends. The CDR3 is made up of 12 amino acids. In germline, CDR1 is MNHNY, CDR2 SVGAGI (reference sequence).

Written as DNA, the CDR3 is TGCGCCAGCAGCTTGGGGGGACAGTTTGAAGCTTTCTTT. This sequence encodes CASSLGGQFEAFF. The rearrangement links TRBV5-1 to TRBJ1-1; TRBD1 matches 7 bases. V lost 0 bases, J lost 7 bases, and 3 bases stayed unmatched. The CDR3 spans 13 residues. CDR1 is SGHRS and CDR2 is YFSETQ in the germline V gene.

This chain uses TRBV27 with TRBJ2-1; 16 positions agree with TRBD2. Germline CDR1 reads MNHEY; CDR2 reads SMNVEV (reference sequence). The CDR3 length is 15 residues. V dropped 6 bases and J dropped 9; count of bases not matched to a gene: 5. The CDR3 reads CASRTGTSGRGEQFF. CDR3 DNA sequence: TGTGCCAGCAGAACCGGGACTAGCGGGAGGGGTGAGCAGTTCTTC.

The rearrangement links TRBV28 to TRBJ2-7, with D hard to call. Germline V CDR1 and CDR2: MDHEN, SYDVKM. Trimming took off 5 bases at V and 4 bases at J, with 9 bases between the two ends. The CDR3 has 12 amino acids. For the CDR3, the DNA is TGTGCCAGCAGTGCGGAGATTTACGAGCAGTACTTC. As protein: CASSAEIYEQYF.

The chain combines TRBV4-1 with TRBJ2-7; TRBD1 matches at 7 bases. There are 16 residues in the CDR3. Germline V CDR1 and CDR2: MGHRA, YSYEKL. V lost 1 base and J lost 1; bases outside the gene matches: 7. CDR3 in amino acids: CASSQASTGKSYEQYF. In DNA, the CDR3 is TGCGCCAGCAGCCAAGCGTCGACAGGGAAGTCCTACGAGCAGTACTTC.

V is TRBV20-1 and J is TRBJ1-5; a possible D gene is TRBD1 (6 bases). Germline values: CDR1 DFQATT, CDR2 SNEGSKA (reference sequence). The germline V and J ends were trimmed by 3 bases and 3 bases, with 15 bases remaining between them. This CDR3 has 15 amino acids. As DNA, the CDR3 is TGCAGTGCTAGTAGGGCAGGGGATATCAATCAGCCCCAGCATTTT. Translated, it gives CSASRAGDINQPQHF.

The chain uses TRBV28 and TRBJ1-5, with 7 bases matching TRBD1. The CDR3 runs 19 residues. Trimming cost V 7 bases and J 5 bases; bases outside gene matches: 23. Germline assignment: CDR1 MDHEN and CDR2 SYDVKM. The DNA of the CDR3 is TGTGCCAGCACCTTCAAGGGACAGTTGTATCGGGCCGTCGATCAGCCCCAGCATTTT. Its translation is CASTFKGQLYRAVDQPQHF.

The chain's CDR3 is CAWSVRYSGSGAYNEQFF. As DNA, the CDR3 is TGTGCCTGGAGTGTTAGGTATTCTGGTAGCGGTGCCTACAATGAGCAGTTCTTC. The genes are TRBV30 and TRBJ2-1; D is possibly TRBD2 (6 bases). V dropped 0 bases and J dropped 2 bases, with 20 bases sitting between them. Germline CDR1 reads GTSNPN; CDR2 reads SVGIG (reference sequence). The CDR3 is 18 residues long.

This clone was detected once. The chain joins TRBV3-1 (or the pseudogene TRBV3-2) to TRBJ1-6; a possible D gene is TRBD1 (6 bases). Trimming took 4 bases from V and 4 from J, leaving 17 bases between them. Germline assignment: CDR1 LGHDT and CDR2 YNNKEL (reference sequence). The CDR3 consists of 17 residues. CDR3 amino acids: CASSLLTGRGYNSPLHF. The CDR3 DNA reads as TGTGCCAGCAGCCTACTGACAGGCAGGGGTTATAATTCACCCCTCCACTTT.

The rearrangement links TRBV4-1 to TRBJ1-4; no clear D. This CDR3 has 15 residues. Germline V gene lookup returns CDR1 MGHRA and CDR2 YSYEKL. V was clipped by 2 bases and J by 4 bases, with 11 bases between them. The CDR3 protein is CASSQKAGGNEKLFF. CDR3 coding DNA: TGCGCCAGCAGCCAAAAAGCTGGCGGTAATGAAAAACTGTTTTTT.

The chain links TRBV27 to TRBJ1-6, with D possibly matching TRBD1 (5 bases). Germline V gene lookup returns CDR1 MNHEY and CDR2 SMNVEV (reference sequence). The CDR3 runs 14 residues. Trimming took off 8 bases at V and 7 bases at J, with 15 bases between the two ends. Here the CDR3 reads CASGSGTENSPLHF. CDR3 coding DNA: TGTGCCAGCGGCTCCGGGACTGAGAATTCACCCCTCCACTTT.

This chain joins TRBV3-1 (or the pseudogene TRBV3-2) and TRBJ1-6; D not certain. Per germline, CDR1 LGHDT and CDR2 YNNKEL (reference sequence). This CDR3 spans 18 amino acids. Trimming stripped 4 bases from V and 0 bases from J, with 16 bases between. In DNA form, the CDR3 reads TGTGCCAGCAGCCCCGGGTCCCTGGATGTCTCCTATAATTCACCCCTCCACTTT. Its translation is CASSPGSLDVSYNSPLHF.